A single sample gave rise to the 26 T cell receptor beta chains below, sequenced in a study of response to subunit inactivated influenza vaccine (dated by TCRdb to the late 2010s). Libraries were constructed by RT-PCR. Instrument used: Illumina HiSeq 2500. TCRdb passed the public sequencing reads through fastp at Q25 and MiXCR, retaining productive beta sequences. Records with the same CDR3 protein are collapsed into one entry carrying the most frequent genes and DNA. This sample lists about 190,000 distinct CDR3 sequences; around 15% were detected once. The biggest ten clones account for roughly 24% of the sample. Sequenced here: CD8+ T cells sorted from PBMCs, sampled roughly 5 days after vaccination. These receptors were obtained from a man aged 45-65 years who received an inactivated influenza vaccine. Donor details come from another sample of the same person, matched by shared clones.

The chain employs TRBV5-5 and TRBJ2-1; possibly TRBD1 for D (7 bases). Trimming removed 1 base from V and 8 bases from J, with 13 bases in between. The CDR3 covers 14 residues. Germline V gives CDR1 SGHKS, CDR2 YYEKEE (reference sequence). CDR3 sequence: CASSLYQGGDEQFF. CDR3 bases: TGTGCCAGCAGCTTGTACCAGGGGGGCGATGAGCAGTTCTTC. Using reference TRBV5-5 and TRBJ2-1 for the parts outside the CDR3, the full variable domain is DAGVTQSPTHLIKTRGQQVTLRCSPISGHKSVSWYQQVLGQGPQFIFQYYEKEERGRGNFPDRFSARQFPNYSSELNVNALLLGDSALYLCASSLYQGGDEQFFGPGTRLTVL.

The J gene is TRBJ1-1, the V gene TRBV4-3, with D unclear. CDR1 is LGHNA, CDR2 YSLEER, per germline. This CDR3 is 15 amino acids long. The V and J ends lost 1 base and 6 bases respectively, with 15 bases between them. DNA for the CDR3: TGCGCCAGCAGCCAAGGATTTCAGGACGCGGCTGAAGCTTTCTTT. Translating it yields CASSQGFQDAAEAFF.

The chain joins TRBV13 to TRBJ2-1; D is uncertain. The CDR3 is made up of 11 amino acids. The germline V gene has CDR1 PRHDT and CDR2 FYEKMQ (reference sequence). V was cut by 9 bases and J by 7 bases, with 10 bases left in between. CDR3 residues: CASLSRNEQFF. The CDR3 coding sequence is TGTGCCAGTTTGAGTAGGAATGAGCAGTTCTTC. Full variable domain (outside the CDR3, taken from reference TRBV13 and TRBJ2-1): AAGVIQSPRHLIKEKRETATLKCYPIPRHDTVYWYQQGPGQDPQFLISFYEKMQSDKGSIPDRFSAQQFSDYHSELNMSSLELGDSALYFCASLSRNEQFFGPGTRLTVL.

The chain is built from TRBV6-2 or TRBV6-3 and TRBJ2-2, with D tentatively TRBD2 (7 bases). CDR1 and CDR2 from the germline V gene are MNHEY and SVGEGT. V lost 5 bases and J 7 bases, leaving 23 bases between the germline ends. The CDR3 loop spans 17 amino acids. The CDR3 sequence is CASSRLQGPAGVGELFF. For the CDR3, the DNA is TGTGCCAGCAGTCGACTACAGGGCCCCGCGGGGGTCGGGGAGCTGTTTTTT.

This clonotype showed up just a few times. The CDR3 DNA is TGTGCCAGCAGCTTGGGGGACGGCGGCGAGCAGTACTTC. Translation: CASSLGDGGEQYF. The chain couples TRBV5-6 to TRBJ2-7, with D perhaps TRBD1 or TRBD2 (5 bases each). The V gene lost 0 bases and the J gene lost 6 bases, with 10 bases spanning the gap. Per the germline V gene, CDR1 is SGHDT and CDR2 is YYEEEE. The CDR3 length is 13 residues.

This clonotype came up a few times. The chain employs TRBV20-1 and TRBJ2-7; D is possibly TRBD1 (5 bases). CDR1 DFQATT and CDR2 SNEGSKA come from the germline V gene (reference sequence). The CDR3 is 14 amino acids. Trimming cost V 0 bases and J 0 bases, with 9 bases left between them. The CDR3 DNA reads as TGCAGTGCTAGAGATGGGGCCGGCTCCTACGAGCAGTACTTC. It specifies CSARDGAGSYEQYF.

The CDR3, as DNA: TGTGCCAGCAGTCCCTGGGGACGATATTTGAACACTGAAGCTTTCTTT. This encodes CASSPWGRYLNTEAFF. V usage is TRBV28 and J usage is TRBJ1-1; D is perhaps TRBD1 (5 bases). Trimming took off 5 bases at V and 0 bases at J, with 16 bases between the two ends. Germline lookup yields CDR1 MDHEN and CDR2 SYDVKM. The CDR3 spans 16 residues.

The rearrangement joins TRBV20-1 to TRBJ2-7; the D gene could be TRBD1 or TRBD2 (5 bases each). V gave up 0 bases and J gave up 3 bases, with 15 bases separating them. CDR1 and CDR2 (germline): DFQATT, SNEGSKA (reference sequence). CDR3 size: 15 residues. Here the CDR3 DNA reads TGCAGTGCTAGAGATGCCGGGGCAGCTGACTACGAGCAGTACTTC. This encodes CSARDAGAADYEQYF.

The table lists this clonotype with many counts. The chain combines TRBV28 with TRBJ2-3; TRBD1 matches at 11 bases. This CDR3 region has 15 residues. Germline assignment: CDR1 MDHEN and CDR2 SYDVKM. V was clipped by 7 bases and J by 7 bases; unmatched bases: 10. The DNA of the CDR3 is TGTGCCAGCAACTCGGAGGGACAGGGGGTTTATACGCAGTATTTT. This encodes CASNSEGQGVYTQYF.

This clonotype was recorded once. The chain links TRBV6-2 or TRBV6-3 to TRBJ2-7, with 9 nucleotides matching TRBD1. Trimming at V came to 10 bases and at J to 3 bases, leaving 7 bases not matched to a gene. The CDR3 has 13 residues. Germline V CDR1 and CDR2: MNHEY, SVGEGT. CDR3 sequence (DNA): TGTGCCACCCGCCCGGGACAGGGCTACGAGCAGTACTTC. Encoded protein: CATRPGQGYEQYF.

The chain couples TRBV6-5 to TRBJ2-1; tentatively, D is TRBD2 (6 bases). Germline assignment: CDR1 MNHEY and CDR2 SVGAGI. V was clipped by 4 bases and J by 3 bases, with 13 bases between them. The CDR3 contains 15 residues. The CDR3 nucleotides read TGTGCCAGCAGTTGGGTGCGGGGAGACTACAATGAGCAGTTCTTC. As protein: CASSWVRGDYNEQFF.

This chain connects TRBV2 to TRBJ1-1; tentative D call: TRBD1 (5 bases). V was cut by 10 bases and J by 5 bases, with 17 bases left in between. This CDR3 has 13 residues. Germline assignment: CDR1 SNHLY and CDR2 FYNNEI. The CDR3 spells CANEEWGGTEAFF. Here the CDR3 DNA reads TGTGCCAATGAAGAATGGGGGGGTACTGAAGCTTTCTTT.

V is TRBV28 and J is TRBJ2-3, with 7 bases aligning to TRBD2. Germline-derived CDR1 and CDR2 are MDHEN and SYDVKM. Trimming cost V 0 bases and J 0 bases; bases outside gene matches: 6. The CDR3 length is 17 residues. The CDR3 protein is CASSLWGGDSSTDTQYF. CDR3 DNA: TGTGCCAGCAGTTTATGGGGGGGGGATTCTAGCACAGATACGCAGTATTTT. Full variable domain (remainder filled in from reference TRBV28 and TRBJ2-3): DVKVTQSSRYLVKRTGEKVFLECVQDMDHENMFWYRQDPGLGLRLIYFSYDVKMKEKGDIPEGYSVSREKKERFSLILESASTNQTSMYLCASSLWGGDSSTDTQYFGPGTRLTVL.

Comments on this clonotype: The germline gene is not matched at one end of the junction; a read error may be the cause. The V gene is TRBV20-1, the J gene TRBJ2-7; D is possibly TRBD2 (5 bases). CDR1 and CDR2 (germline): DFQATT, SNEGSKA (reference sequence). CDR3 size: 12 residues. CDR3 sequence (DNA): TGCAGTGCTAGGCCTGAACTAGATTCGCGACACTTC. Translation: CSARPELDSRHF.

In this sample, this clonotype turned up a few times. V and J are TRBV6-2 or TRBV6-3 and TRBJ2-1; the match to TRBD2 covers 12 bases. The CDR3 is 18 amino acids. The germline gives CDR1 MNHEY, CDR2 SVGEGT. The ends lost 4 bases at V and 4 bases at J; junction bases unmatched: 11. The CDR3 loop reads CASSWDRETSGSYNEQFF. Here the CDR3 DNA reads TGTGCCAGCAGTTGGGACAGGGAGACTAGCGGGAGTTACAATGAGCAGTTCTTC.

This clonotype was seen only a few times. The J gene is TRBJ2-1, the V gene TRBV12-3 or TRBV12-4, with 7 bases identical to TRBD1. This CDR3 contains 16 residues. J was trimmed by 4 bases and V by 5 bases; bases with no gene match: 11. CDR3 DNA sequence: TGTGCCAGCAGTCCCAGCGAGGGACAGATATACAATGAGCAGTTCTTC. Protein sequence: CASSPSEGQIYNEQFF.

The gene calls are TRBV11-2 and TRBJ2-1; 8 bases line up with TRBD1. V dropped 5 bases and J dropped 5; count of bases not matched to a gene: 14. From germline, CDR1 is SGHAT and CDR2 FQNNGV. The CDR3 has 17 residues. The CDR3 sequence is CASSEIRGQGANNEQFF. DNA of the CDR3: TGTGCCAGCAGCGAAATTCGGGGGCAGGGGGCCAACAATGAGCAGTTCTTC.

This clonotype was observed a few times. The V call is TRBV2, the J call TRBJ2-7, with D perhaps assigned TRBD1 or TRBD2 (5 bases each). V gave up 6 bases and J gave up 1 base, with 13 bases separating them. The CDR3 runs 14 residues. Looked up from germline, CDR1 is SNHLY and CDR2 is FYNNEI. CDR3 DNA sequence: TGTGCCAGCAGCCCTGATGGGGGTTCCTACGAGCAGTACTTC. This gives the protein CASSPDGGSYEQYF.

This clonotype was found a few times. V and J are TRBV15 and TRBJ2-2; TRBD2 matches 16 bases. The CDR3 is made up of 17 amino acids. V shed 4 bases, J shed 6 bases, and the junction held 5 bases outside the gene matches. CDR1 and CDR2 (germline): LNHNV, YYDKDF (reference sequence). This CDR3 reads CATSKGLAGGLSGELFF. The CDR3 DNA follows: TGTGCCACCAGCAAGGGACTAGCGGGAGGGCTCTCCGGGGAGCTGTTTTTT.

The sample holds a few counts of this clonotype. The V gene is TRBV7-2, the J gene TRBJ2-7; D is undetermined. V was pared by 2 bases and J by 5 bases, with 7 bases between. CDR3 length: 12 residues. Germline V gives CDR1 SGHTA, CDR2 FQGNSA. This CDR3 reads CASSLFTDEQYF. CDR3 coding DNA: TGTGCCAGCAGCTTATTTACAGACGAGCAGTACTTC.

This clonotype has just a few counts. The genes are TRBV3-1 and TRBJ2-7; TRBD2 agrees at 12 bases. Unmatched junction bases numbered 4, after V lost 5 bases and J lost 5 bases. This CDR3 is built from 14 residues. Germline V CDR1 and CDR2: LGHDT, YNNKEL (reference sequence). CDR3 sequence reads: CASSKTSGSNEQYF. CDR3 DNA sequence: TGTGCCAGCAGCAAGACTAGCGGGAGCAACGAGCAGTACTTC.

This clonotype was detected ten times or more. The chain couples TRBV4-1 to TRBJ2-1; 15 nucleotides align to TRBD2. CDR1 MGHRA and CDR2 YSYEKL come from the germline V gene. This CDR3 has 15 residues. The junction had 3 bases not matched to a gene; V was cut back by 4 bases and J by 8 bases. The CDR3 DNA follows: TGCGCCAGCAGCCCAGGACTAGCGGGGGGGCATGAGCAGTTCTTC. It encodes CASSPGLAGGHEQFF.

In its sample, this clonotype was seen a few times. The chain recombines TRBV7-9 with TRBJ1-5; 8 bases align to TRBD1. Germline CDR1 SEHNR, CDR2 FQNEAQ (reference sequence). This CDR3 is built from 14 residues. V dropped 5 bases and J dropped 5; count of bases not matched to a gene: 5. The CDR3 nucleotides read TGTGCCAGCAGCACCGGACAGGGTGATCAGCCCCAGCATTTT. Encoded protein: CASSTGQGDQPQHF.

V and J are TRBV5-1 and TRBJ2-7; 11 positions match TRBD1. Trimming removed 4 bases from V and 6 bases from J; junction bases left unmatched: 3. Germline V gene sequence: CDR1 SGHRS, CDR2 YFSETQ. The CDR3 is 13 amino acids. CDR3 region: CASSPDRGLEQYF. CDR3 nucleotides: TGCGCCAGCAGCCCGGACAGGGGGCTCGAGCAGTACTTC.

The chain carries TRBV6-2 or TRBV6-3 and TRBJ2-7; D call uncertain. The germline V and J ends were trimmed by 6 bases and 6 bases, with 9 bases remaining between them. The germline gives CDR1 MNHEY, CDR2 SVGEGT. The CDR3 is 11 amino acids. The CDR3 DNA reads as TGTGCCAGCAGCCGCCCGGGCGAGCAGTACTTC. It codes for CASSRPGEQYF.

This chain connects TRBV5-6 to TRBJ2-7; D unresolved. The CDR3 has 15 residues. The V and J ends lost 0 bases and 7 bases respectively, with 17 bases between them. Germline V gene data show CDR1 as SGHDT and CDR2 as YYEEEE. As DNA, the CDR3 is TGTGCCAGCAGCTTGGAGGCCACGAGGTGGAGTGAGCAGTACTTC. Its protein is CASSLEATRWSEQYF.